These T cell receptor beta chains were read from a single sample in a study of identical twins. TCRdb used MiXCR to reprocess the 5' RACE reads, holding one entry per CDR3 protein. The sample includes 640,000 or so distinct CDR3 sequences, around 6.1% seen only once; the top ten take approximately 1.6%. Sequencing was carried out using naive T cells sorted from blood. The origin of the receptors is a man aged 18 to 30 in good health. Each CDR3 is given with its conserved first and last residue. The D gene is left open where the match is weak. Rows give clone size only sometimes, using once, few, many, or a class for an expanded clone.

clone size | J gene | D gene | V gene | CDR3 protein | CDR3 DNA
- | TRBJ2-5 | - | TRBV5-5 | CASSPDNQETQYF | TGTGCCAGCAGCCCAGACAACCAAGAGACCCAGTACTTC
few | TRBJ2-7 | - | TRBV6-5 | CASSFQPGEQYF | TGTGCCAGCAGCTTCCAACCTGGGGAGCAGTACTTC
few | TRBJ1-5 | TRBD1 | TRBV20-1 | CSARSIGTGGIGSNQPQHF | TGCAGTGCTAGATCCATAGGGACAGGGGGAATCGGAAGCAATCAGCCCCAGCATTTT
many | TRBJ2-3 | - | TRBV7-8 | CASSQGKASTDTQYF | TGTGCCAGCAGCCAGGGGAAGGCTAGCACAGATACGCAGTATTTT
few | TRBJ2-1 | - | TRBV28 | CASSLPPGRRHNEQFF | TGTGCCAGCAGTTTACCTCCGGGACGCCGGCACAATGAGCAGTTCTTC
- | TRBJ2-7 | TRBD1 | TRBV7-3 | CASSLDREKEQYF | TGTGCCAGCAGCCTGGACAGGGAAAAGGAGCAGTACTTC
many | TRBJ2-3 | - | TRBV29-1 | CSVDLGGGTDTQYF | TGCAGCGTTGATCTGGGGGGAGGCACAGATACGCAGTATTTT
few | TRBJ2-4 | - | TRBV5-1 | CASSPEQGRDIQYF | TGCGCCAGCAGCCCGGAACAGGGTAGGGACATTCAGTACTTC
many | TRBJ2-3 | - | TRBV7-8 | CASSLAVDLSTDTQYF | TGTGCCAGCAGCTTAGCCGTAGACTTAAGCACAGATACGCAGTATTTT
- | TRBJ2-7 | - | TRBV18 | CASSPAQGVPYEQYF | TGTGCCAGCTCACCTGCACAGGGTGTGCCCTACGAGCAGTACTTC
few | TRBJ2-1 | - | TRBV27 | CASSFGAGWDNEQFF | TGTGCCAGCAGTTTTGGGGCCGGCTGGGACAATGAGCAGTTCTTC
many | TRBJ2-3 | - | TRBV12-3/TRBV12-4 | CASSFLGHTDTQYF | TGTGCCAGCAGTTTCTTGGGCCACACAGATACGCAGTATTTT
many | TRBJ2-3 | - | TRBV12-3/TRBV12-4 | CASSSLKPPNTDTQYF | TGTGCCAGCAGTTCCCTTAAACCGCCAAACACAGATACGCAGTATTTT
- | TRBJ1-5 | TRBD1 | TRBV30 | CAWSVGDRANQPQHF | TGTGCCTGGAGTGTTGGGGACAGGGCCAATCAGCCCCAGCATTTT
few | TRBJ1-6 | - | TRBV25-1 | CASSDGSYNSPLHF | TGTGCCAGCAGTGACGGGTCCTATAATTCACCCCTCCACTTT
many | TRBJ1-5 | - | TRBV20-1 | CSARDTANQPQHF | TGCAGTGCTAGAGACACGGCGAATCAGCCCCAGCATTTT
many | TRBJ2-3 | TRBD2 | TRBV20-1 | CSARDTSGRGTQYF | TGCAGTGCTAGAGATACTAGCGGGAGGGGTACGCAGTATTTT
few | TRBJ2-5 | - | TRBV19 | CASSIPGAGYQETQYF | TGTGCCAGTAGTATCCCGGGTGCCGGATACCAAGAGACCCAGTACTTC
- | TRBJ1-6 | TRBD1 | TRBV6-5 | CASSYSWGQGGVTLHF | TGTGCCAGCAGTTACTCCTGGGGACAGGGGGGTGTCACCCTCCACTTT
few | TRBJ2-3 | TRBD1 | TRBV5-1 | CASSEDRGDTDTQYF | TGCGCCAGCAGCGAAGACAGGGGGGACACAGATACGCAGTATTTT
many | TRBJ2-1 | - | TRBV10-3 | CAISKGLVRGNEQFF | TGTGCCATCAGTAAAGGACTCGTTCGGGGCAATGAGCAGTTCTTC
few | TRBJ2-7 | - | TRBV6-5 | CASSYSGRGDEQYF | TGTGCCAGCAGTTACTCTGGCAGGGGAGACGAGCAGTACTTC
many | TRBJ2-4 | TRBD2 | TRBV4-3 | CASSQDRGGGIQYF | TGCGCCAGCAGCCAAGATCGGGGGGGAGGCATTCAGTACTTC
few | TRBJ2-1 | TRBD2 | TRBV15 | CATSSAAPSGSRNEQFF | TGTGCCACCAGCTCAGCTGCCCCTAGCGGGAGCAGGAATGAGCAGTTCTTC
many | TRBJ1-1 | TRBD1 | TRBV6-2/TRBV6-3 | CASSRPGTGSEAFF | TGTGCCAGCAGCCGTCCCGGGACAGGGAGTGAAGCTTTCTTT
- | TRBJ2-1 | TRBD2 | TRBV20-1 | CSAREEAGAGFYNEQFF | TGCAGTGCTAGAGAAGAAGCGGGAGCGGGCTTTTACAATGAGCAGTTCTTC
- | TRBJ2-7 | - | TRBV11-2 | CATSEGFAYEQYF | TGTGCCACCTCCGAGGGGTTCGCCTACGAGCAGTACTTC
few | TRBJ2-5 | - | TRBV20-1 | CSARGKASVQETQYF | TGCAGTGCTAGAGGAAAGGCTAGCGTCCAAGAGACCCAGTACTTC
many | TRBJ2-1 | - | TRBV2 | CASSGGLAAYNEQFF | TGTGCCAGCAGTGGGGGGCTAGCGGCGTACAATGAGCAGTTCTTC
many | TRBJ1-1 | - | TRBV12-3/TRBV12-4 | CASSPYRNRAFF | TGTGCCAGCAGTCCGTACAGGAATCGGGCTTTCTTT
many | TRBJ2-7 | TRBD2 | TRBV10-3 | CAISGGEGYEQYF | TGTGCCATCAGTGGAGGGGAGGGCTACGAGCAGTACTTC
many | TRBJ1-2 | - | TRBV4-1 | CASSQGEGDIYGYTF | TGCGCCAGCAGCCAAGGCGAGGGTGACATCTATGGCTACACCTTC
- | TRBJ1-5 | - | TRBV20-1 | CSARVTEMANQPQHF | TGCAGTGCTAGAGTTACGGAGATGGCCAATCAGCCCCAGCATTTT
- | TRBJ2-1 | TRBD2 | TRBV4-2 | CASSQREGREQFF | TGTGCCAGCAGCCAACGGGAGGGCCGTGAGCAGTTCTTC
many | TRBJ2-1 | - | TRBV5-6 | CASSSPLRRSGNNEQFF | TGTGCCAGCAGCTCCCCCCTTAGAAGGTCAGGCAACAATGAGCAGTTCTTC